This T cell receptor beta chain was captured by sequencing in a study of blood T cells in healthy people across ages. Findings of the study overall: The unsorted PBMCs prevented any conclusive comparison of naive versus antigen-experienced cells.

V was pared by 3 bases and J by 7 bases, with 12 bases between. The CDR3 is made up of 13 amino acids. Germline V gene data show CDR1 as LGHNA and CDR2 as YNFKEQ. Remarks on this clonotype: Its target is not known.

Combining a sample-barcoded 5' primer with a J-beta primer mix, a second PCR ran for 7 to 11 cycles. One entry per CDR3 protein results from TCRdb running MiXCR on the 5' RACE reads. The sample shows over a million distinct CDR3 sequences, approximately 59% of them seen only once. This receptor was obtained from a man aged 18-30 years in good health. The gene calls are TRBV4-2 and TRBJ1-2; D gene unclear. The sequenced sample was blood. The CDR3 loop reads CASSHRFGFGYTF. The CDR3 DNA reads TGTGCCAGCAGCCACCGTTTTGGGTTTGGCTACACCTTC.